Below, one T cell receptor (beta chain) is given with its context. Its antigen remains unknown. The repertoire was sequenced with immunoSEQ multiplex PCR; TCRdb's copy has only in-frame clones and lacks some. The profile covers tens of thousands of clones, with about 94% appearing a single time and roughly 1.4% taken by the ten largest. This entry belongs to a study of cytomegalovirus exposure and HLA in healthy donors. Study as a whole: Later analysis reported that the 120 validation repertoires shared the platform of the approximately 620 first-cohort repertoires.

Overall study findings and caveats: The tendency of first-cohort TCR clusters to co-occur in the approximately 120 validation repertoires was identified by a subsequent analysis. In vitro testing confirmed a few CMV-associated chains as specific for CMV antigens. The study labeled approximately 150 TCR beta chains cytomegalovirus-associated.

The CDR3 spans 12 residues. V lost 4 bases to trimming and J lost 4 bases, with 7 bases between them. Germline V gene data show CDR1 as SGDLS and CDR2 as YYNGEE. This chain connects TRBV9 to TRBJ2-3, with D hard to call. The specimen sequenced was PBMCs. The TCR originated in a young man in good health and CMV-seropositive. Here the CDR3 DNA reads TGTGCCAGCAGCCTTGTCGCAGATACGCAGTATTTT. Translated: CASSLVADTQYF.